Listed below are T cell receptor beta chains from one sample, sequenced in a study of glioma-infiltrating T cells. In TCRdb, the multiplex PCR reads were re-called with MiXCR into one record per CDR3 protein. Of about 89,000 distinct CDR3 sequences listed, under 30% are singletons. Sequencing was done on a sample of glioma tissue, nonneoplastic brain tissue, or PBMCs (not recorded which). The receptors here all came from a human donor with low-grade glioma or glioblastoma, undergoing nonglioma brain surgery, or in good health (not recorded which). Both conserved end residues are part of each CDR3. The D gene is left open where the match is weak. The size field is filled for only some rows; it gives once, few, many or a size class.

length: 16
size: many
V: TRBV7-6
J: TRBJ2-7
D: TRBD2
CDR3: CASSPALRGGPHEQYF
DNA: TGTGCCAGCAGCCCCGCTCTTCGGGGGGGCCCCCACGAGCAGTACTTC

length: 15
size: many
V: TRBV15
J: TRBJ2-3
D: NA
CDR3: CATSRDAPRSDTQYF
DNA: TGTGCCACCAGCAGAGATGCGCCTAGGTCAGATACGCAGTATTTT

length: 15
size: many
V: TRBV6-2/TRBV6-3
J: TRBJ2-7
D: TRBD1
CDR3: CASSYGGTGSYEQYF
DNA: TGTGCCAGCAGTTACGGGGGGACAGGGAGCTACGAGCAGTACTTC

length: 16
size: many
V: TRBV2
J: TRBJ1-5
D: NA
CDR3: CASSEARGGLNQPQHF
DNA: TGTGCCAGCAGTGAAGCGCGAGGAGGCCTCAATCAGCCCCAGCATTTT

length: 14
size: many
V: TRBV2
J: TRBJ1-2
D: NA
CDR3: CASSGGLYYYGYTF
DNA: TGTGCCAGCAGCGGGGGCCTATACTACTATGGCTACACCTTC

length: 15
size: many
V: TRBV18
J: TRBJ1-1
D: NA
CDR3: CASSPHREMNTEAFF
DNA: TGTGCCAGCTCACCACACAGAGAAATGAACACTGAAGCTTTCTTT

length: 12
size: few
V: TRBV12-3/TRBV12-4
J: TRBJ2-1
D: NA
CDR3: CASRTDPLGQFF
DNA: TGTGCCAGCAGAACGGATCCCTTGGGGCAGTTCTTC

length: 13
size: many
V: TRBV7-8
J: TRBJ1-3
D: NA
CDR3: CASSFQGTDTIYF
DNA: TGTGCCAGCAGCTTCCAGGGGACGGACACCATATATTTT

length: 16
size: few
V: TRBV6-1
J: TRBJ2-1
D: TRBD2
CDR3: CASSPFSGSSYNEQFF
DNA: TGTGCCAGCAGCCCATTCAGCGGGAGTTCCTACAATGAGCAGTTCTTC

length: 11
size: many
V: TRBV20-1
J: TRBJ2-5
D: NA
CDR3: CSVKGRETQYF
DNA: TGCAGTGTGAAGGGAAGAGAGACCCAGTACTTC

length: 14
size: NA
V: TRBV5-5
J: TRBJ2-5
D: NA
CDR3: CASSRLSGQETQYF
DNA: TGTGCCAGCAGTAGACTTAGCGGCCAAGAGACCCAGTACTTC

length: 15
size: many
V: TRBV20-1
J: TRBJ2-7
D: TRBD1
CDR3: CSARPRTGGGVEQYF
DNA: TGCAGTGCTAGACCCCGGACAGGGGGAGGGGTCGAGCAGTACTTC

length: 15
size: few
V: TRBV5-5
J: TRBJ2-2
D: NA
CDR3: CASSFERSIRGELFF
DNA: TGTGCCAGCAGCTTCGAGCGGAGCATTCGCGGCGAGCTGTTTTTT

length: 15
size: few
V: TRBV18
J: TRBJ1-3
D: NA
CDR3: CASSLGQLSGNTIYF
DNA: TGTGCCAGCTCCCTTGGACAGCTCTCTGGAAACACCATATATTTT

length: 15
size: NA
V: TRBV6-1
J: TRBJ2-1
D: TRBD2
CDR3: CAISSTSGTYNEQFF
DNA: TGTGCCATTTCCTCGACTAGCGGGACCTACAATGAGCAGTTCTTC

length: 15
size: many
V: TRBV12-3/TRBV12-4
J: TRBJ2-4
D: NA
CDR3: CASGLISTGKNIQYF
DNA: TGTGCCAGCGGCTTAATTAGCACCGGCAAAAACATTCAGTACTTC

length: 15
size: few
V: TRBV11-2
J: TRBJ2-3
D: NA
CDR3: CASSLVSGSTDTQYF
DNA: TGTGCCAGCAGCTTAGTTAGTGGAAGCACAGATACGCAGTATTTT

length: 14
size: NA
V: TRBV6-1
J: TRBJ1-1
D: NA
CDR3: CASSPMGGKGEAFF
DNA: TGTGCCAGCAGCCCTATGGGGGGGAAGGGTGAAGCTTTCTTT

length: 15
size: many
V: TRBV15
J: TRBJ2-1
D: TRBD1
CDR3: CATSRRQGSYNEQFF
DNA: TGTGCCACCAGCAGAAGACAGGGCTCCTACAATGAGCAGTTCTTC

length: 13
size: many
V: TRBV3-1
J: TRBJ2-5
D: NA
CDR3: CASMKAAVTTQYF
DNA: TGTGCCAGCATGAAGGCGGCGGTCACGACCCAGTACTTC

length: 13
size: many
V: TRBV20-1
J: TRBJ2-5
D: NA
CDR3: CSARDPVEETQYF
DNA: TGCAGTGCTAGAGATCCGGTAGAAGAGACCCAGTACTTC

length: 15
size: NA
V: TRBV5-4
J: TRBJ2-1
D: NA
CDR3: CASSLGAGKDNEQFF
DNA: TGTGCCAGCAGCTTGGGGGCAGGGAAGGACAATGAGCAGTTCTTC

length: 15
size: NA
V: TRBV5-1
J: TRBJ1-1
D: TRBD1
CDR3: CASRKAGTGGTEAFF
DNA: TGCGCCAGCAGAAAGGCGGGGACAGGGGGCACTGAAGCTTTCTTT

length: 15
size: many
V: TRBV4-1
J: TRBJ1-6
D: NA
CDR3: CASSQESRMDSPLHF
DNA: TGCGCCAGCAGCCAAGAAAGCAGGATGGATTCACCCCTCCACTTT

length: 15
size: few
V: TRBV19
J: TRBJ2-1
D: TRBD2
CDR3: CASSIGLAGTNEQFF
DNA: TGTGCCAGTAGTATCGGCCTAGCGGGAACCAATGAGCAGTTCTTC

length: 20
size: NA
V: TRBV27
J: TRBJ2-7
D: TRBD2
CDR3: CASSLLRDGRANSYSYEQYF
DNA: TGTGCCAGCAGTTTGTTGAGGGACGGGAGGGCTAATTCTTACTCCTACGAGCAGTACTTC

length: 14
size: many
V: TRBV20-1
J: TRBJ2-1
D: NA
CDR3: CSARSPTGYNEQFF
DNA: TGCAGTGCTAGATCCCCGACAGGTTACAATGAGCAGTTCTTC

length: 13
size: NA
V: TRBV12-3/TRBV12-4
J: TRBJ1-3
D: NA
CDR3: CASSVFSGNTIYF
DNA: TGTGCCAGCAGTGTTTTCTCTGGAAACACCATATATTTT

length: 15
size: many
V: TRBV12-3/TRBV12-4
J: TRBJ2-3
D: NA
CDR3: CASSFIASRTDTQYF
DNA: TGTGCCAGCAGTTTTATTGCTAGTCGGACAGATACGCAGTATTTT

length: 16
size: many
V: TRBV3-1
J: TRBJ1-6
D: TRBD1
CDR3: CASSQNSGTGNSPLHF
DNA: TGTGCCAGCAGCCAAAACTCCGGGACAGGAAATTCACCCCTCCACTTT

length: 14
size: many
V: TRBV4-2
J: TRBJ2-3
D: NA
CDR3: CASSQWTGTDTQYF
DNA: TGTGCCAGCAGCCAATGGACGGGCACAGATACGCAGTATTTT

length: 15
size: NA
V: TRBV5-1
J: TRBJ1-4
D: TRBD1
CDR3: CASSPLWTGNEKLFF
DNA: TGCGCCAGCAGCCCCTTGTGGACAGGAAATGAAAAACTGTTTTTT

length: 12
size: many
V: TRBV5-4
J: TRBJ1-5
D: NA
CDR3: CASSEFNQPQHF
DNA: TGTGCCAGCAGCGAGTTTAATCAGCCCCAGCATTTT

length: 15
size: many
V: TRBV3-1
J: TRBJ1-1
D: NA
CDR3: CASSNEAGGKPEAFF
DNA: TGTGCCAGCAGCAATGAAGCCGGGGGAAAACCTGAAGCTTTCTTT

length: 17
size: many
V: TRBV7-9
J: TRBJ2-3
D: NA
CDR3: CASSLGQTGLPTDTQYF
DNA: TGTGCCAGCAGCCTAGGACAGACGGGACTTCCCACAGATACGCAGTATTTT

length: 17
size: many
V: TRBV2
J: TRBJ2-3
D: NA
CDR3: CASSEGLIARYTDTQYF
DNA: TGTGCCAGCAGTGAAGGTCTGATAGCTCGTTACACAGATACGCAGTATTTT

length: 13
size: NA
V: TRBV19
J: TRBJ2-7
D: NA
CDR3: CASRTKRDNEQYF
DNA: TGTGCCAGTAGGACCAAGCGGGACAATGAGCAGTACTTC

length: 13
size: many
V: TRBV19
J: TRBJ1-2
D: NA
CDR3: CASSDRTNYGYTF
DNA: TGTGCCAGTAGTGACAGGACTAACTATGGCTACACCTTC

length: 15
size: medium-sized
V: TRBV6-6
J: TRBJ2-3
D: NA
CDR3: CASSYSASSTDTQYF
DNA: TGTGCCAGCAGTTACTCAGCTAGCAGCACAGATACGCAGTATTTT

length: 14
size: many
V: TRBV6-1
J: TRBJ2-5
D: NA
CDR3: CASRRSPIDGTQYF
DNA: TGTGCCAGCAGACGAAGCCCCATAGACGGGACCCAGTACTTC

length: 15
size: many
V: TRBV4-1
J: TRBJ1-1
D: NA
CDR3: CASSQPRRGNTEAFF
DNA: TGCGCCAGCAGCCAACCCCGACGGGGGAACACTGAAGCTTTCTTT

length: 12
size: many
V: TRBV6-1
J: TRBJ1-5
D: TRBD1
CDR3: CASGPRGQPQHF
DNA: TGTGCCAGCGGACCCAGGGGGCAGCCCCAGCATTTT

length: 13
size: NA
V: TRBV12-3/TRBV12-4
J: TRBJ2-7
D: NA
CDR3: CASSVQGPYEQYF
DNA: TGTGCCAGCAGTGTACAGGGTCCCTACGAGCAGTACTTC

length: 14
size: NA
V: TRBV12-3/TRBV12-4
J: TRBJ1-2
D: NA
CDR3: CASSLGGAAYGYTF
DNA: TGTGCCAGCAGTTTGGGGGGGGCGGCCTATGGCTACACCTTC

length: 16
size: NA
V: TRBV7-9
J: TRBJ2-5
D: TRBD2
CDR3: CASSSLAGEFQETQYF
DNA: TGTGCCAGCAGCTCTCTAGCGGGGGAGTTCCAAGAGACCCAGTACTTC

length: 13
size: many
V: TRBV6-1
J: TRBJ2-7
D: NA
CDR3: CASSIDRDYEQYF
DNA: TGTGCCAGCAGCATCGACAGAGACTACGAGCAGTACTTC

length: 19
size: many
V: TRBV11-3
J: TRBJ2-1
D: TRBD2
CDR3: CASSLVVGGPIVSYNEQFF
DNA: TGTGCCAGCAGCTTAGTGGTGGGAGGGCCCATAGTCTCCTACAATGAGCAGTTCTTC

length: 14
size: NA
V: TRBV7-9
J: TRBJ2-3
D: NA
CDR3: CASNDGTGAGAQYF
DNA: TGTGCCAGCAACGATGGGACTGGTGCAGGTGCGCAGTATTTT

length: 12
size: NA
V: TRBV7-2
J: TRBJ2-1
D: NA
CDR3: CASFQRYNEQFF
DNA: TGTGCCAGCTTTCAACGGTACAATGAGCAGTTCTTC

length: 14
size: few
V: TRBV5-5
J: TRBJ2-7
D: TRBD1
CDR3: CASYRDRDRPKQYF
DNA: TGTGCCAGTTACCGGGACAGGGATCGACCGAAGCAGTACTTC

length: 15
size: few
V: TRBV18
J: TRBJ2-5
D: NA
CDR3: CASSPKVLAGETQYF
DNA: TGTGCCAGCTCACCAAAAGTACTAGCCGGAGAGACCCAGTACTTC

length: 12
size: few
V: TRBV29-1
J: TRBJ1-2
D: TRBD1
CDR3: CSVERARGGYTF
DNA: TGCAGCGTTGAAAGGGCCAGGGGGGGCTACACCTTC

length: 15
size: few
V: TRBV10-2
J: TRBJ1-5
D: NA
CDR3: CASSPVSEGYQPQHF
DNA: TGCGCCAGCAGCCCCGTGTCCGAGGGGTATCAGCCCCAGCATTTT

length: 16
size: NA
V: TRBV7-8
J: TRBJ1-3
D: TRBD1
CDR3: CASSLPGTAPGNTIYF
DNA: TGTGCCAGCAGCTTACCCGGGACAGCCCCTGGAAACACCATATATTTT

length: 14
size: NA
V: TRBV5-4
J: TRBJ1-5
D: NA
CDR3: CASSRWGGNQPQHF
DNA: TGTGCCAGCAGCAGGTGGGGGGGGAATCAGCCCCAGCATTTT